Described below is a single TCR beta chain sequence and its context. These data originate in a study of blood T cell repertoires in COVID-19. The repertoire was sequenced with immunoSEQ multiplex PCR; TCRdb's copy has only in-frame clones and lacks some. This sample yields around 84,000 clones, of which around three quarters are seen a single time; approximately 5.8% belongs to the top ten. CDR1 is LNHNV and CDR2 is YYDKDF in the germline V gene (reference sequence). This CDR3 contains 18 residues. Trimming removed 0 bases from V and 4 bases from J; junction bases left unmatched: 9. The chain recombines TRBV15 with TRBJ2-1, with 10 nucleotides matching TRBD2. Sequencing used peripheral blood. The TCR sequence derives from a man aged 50 or older with active or convalescent COVID-19. The DNA of the CDR3 is TGTGCCACCAGCAGAGATAGGGCTAGCGGGGGCCTTTACAATGAGCAGTTCTTC. Translating gives CATSRDRASGGLYNEQFF.